This T cell receptor beta chain was identified in a study of T cell repertoires in cytomegalovirus infection. Study summary: Indicated by public TCR beta signatures were CMV infection and matching HLA type.

The V and J ends lost 6 bases and 18 bases respectively, with 15 bases between them. The CDR3 length is 11 residues. Germline V gene lookup returns CDR1 MDHEN and CDR2 SYDVKM. Worth noting for this clonotype: What it binds is not known.

Study-wide results and caveats: Carriage of CMV together with the relevant HLA was identifiable through cumulative public TCR beta family frequency. Ex vivo responses were dominated by HLA-C-restricted CMV-specific TCR beta clonotypes.

One entry per CDR3 protein, called by TCRdb with MiXCR from the reads. The top ten hold about an eighth of the sample, which has around 450,000 distinct CDR3 sequences, around 32% seen once. The chain links TRBV28 to TRBJ2-6, with D possibly being TRBD1 (6 bases). This sequence was found in a human donor in good health (CMV status not recorded). Some clones in this sample may be carry-over from other donors' samples. Sequencing used PBMCs. The CDR3 region is CASRSQGLTTF. In DNA, the CDR3 is TGTGCCAGCAGATCTCAGGGGCTAACGACTTTC.